These 18 T cell receptor beta chains were all obtained from the same sample, sequenced in a study of cytomegalovirus exposure and HLA in healthy donors. The PCR had 60 Vbeta and 13 Jbeta primers. Generated by immunoSEQ multiplex PCR, the TCRdb table keeps only in-frame clones and is missing some. The sample carries 120,000 or so clones, approximately 84% recorded once. The material sequenced was PBMCs. The receptors shown here come from a man between 18 and 29 years old in good health and CMV-seropositive.

The chain employs TRBV6-5 and TRBJ1-2; no clear D. The CDR3 is made up of 11 amino acids. V was pared by 6 bases and J by 10 bases, with 12 bases between. Germline V lookup: CDR1 MNHEY, CDR2 SVGAGI. The CDR3 spells CASSQNSVYTF. The CDR3 bases are TGTGCCAGCAGCCAAAACTCGGTCTACACCTTC.

This clone has more than one count but fewer than ten. The chain couples TRBV7-9 to TRBJ1-1; 7 bases are a match to TRBD1. V trimming: 5 bases; J trimming: 2 bases; junction bases outside the gene matches: 8. The CDR3 sequence is 15 residues long. Germline V gene lookup returns CDR1 SEHNR and CDR2 FQNEAQ (reference sequence). The chain's CDR3 is CASSLIGQANTEAFF. In DNA form, the CDR3 reads TGTGCCAGCAGCCTCATAGGACAGGCTAACACTGAAGCTTTCTTT.

This chain links TRBV4-2 with TRBJ2-7; TRBD1 is a possible D gene (7 bases). The germline V and J ends were trimmed by 0 bases and 5 bases, with 17 bases remaining between them. Germline values: CDR1 LGHNA, CDR2 YNFKEQ. The CDR3 is 16 residues long. The CDR3 bases are TGTGCCAGCAGCCAAGATCGGAGGGGGCCTAGCAACGAGCAGTACTTC. It specifies CASSQDRRGPSNEQYF.

The genes are TRBV19 and TRBJ2-7; 7 nucleotides align to TRBD2. The length of the CDR3 is 15 residues. V gave up 3 bases and J gave up 3 bases; unmatched junction bases: 8. Per germline, CDR1 LNHDA and CDR2 SQIVND (reference sequence). CDR3 sequence (DNA): TGTGCCAGTAGTATCCCCACCCGCGGGGGCTACGAGCAGTACTTC. Amino acids: CASSIPTRGGYEQYF.

This clone was picked up a small number of times. The chain has TRBV5-5 and TRBJ2-1; 9 nucleotides align to TRBD1. After removal of 4 bases from V and 4 bases from J, the junction contained 6 bases not matched to a gene. CDR1 is SGHKS and CDR2 is YYEKEE in the germline V gene (reference sequence). The CDR3 has 15 residues. The chain's CDR3 is CASSATGQGYNEQFF. The CDR3 coding sequence is TGTGCCAGCAGCGCTACGGGACAGGGTTACAATGAGCAGTTCTTC. The variable domain in full, with the rest retrieved from reference TRBV5-5 and TRBJ2-1, is DAGVTQSPTHLIKTRGQQVTLRCSPISGHKSVSWYQQVLGQGPQFIFQYYEKEERGRGNFPDRFSARQFPNYSSELNVNALLLGDSALYLCASSATGQGYNEQFFGPGTRLTVL.

The chain couples TRBV25-1 to TRBJ1-2; a weak D match, TRBD1 (6 bases). Trimming shortened V by 3 bases and J by 8 bases, and 13 bases separated the two germline ends. Germline assignment: CDR1 MGHDK and CDR2 SYGVNS. This CDR3 is built from 13 residues. CDR3 in DNA: TGTGCCAGCAGTGATCAGGGGCGGAGGGGCTACACCTTC. It encodes CASSDQGRRGYTF.

The chain carries TRBV9 and TRBJ2-3; no firm D call. V was cut by 0 bases and J by 5 bases, with 16 bases left in between. CDR3 length: 16 residues. Germline V gene lookup returns CDR1 SGDLS and CDR2 YYNGEE. In DNA form, the CDR3 reads TGTGCCAGCAGCGTAGGCTTCCGTCTCCTAATAGATACGCAGTATTTT. It translates to CASSVGFRLLIDTQYF.

In the case of this clone: An end of the junction differs from the germline gene, which may be a read error. The rearrangement uses TRBV7-7 and TRBJ2-5, with D possibly TRBD2 on 5 matching bases. This CDR3 is built from 12 residues. Per germline, CDR1 SSHAT and CDR2 FNYEAQ (reference sequence). The CDR3 DNA reads TGTGCTAGCAGCTTATCGGGGGAGACCCAGTACTTC. This encodes CASSLSGETQYF.

This clone was detected once. One junction end does not reproduce the germline sequence, and a read error may be involved. The chain has TRBV7-7 and TRBJ2-2; TRBD2 matches 8 bases. Germline CDR1 SSHAT, CDR2 FNYEAQ (reference sequence). The CDR3 extends over 17 amino acids. CDR3 amino acids: CASSRTSPRMGAGELFF. The CDR3 nucleotides read TGTGCTAGCAGCCGGACTAGCCCCAGAATGGGAGCCGGGGAGCTGTTTTTT. Complete variable domain (other parts from reference TRBV7-7 and TRBJ2-2): GAGVSQSPRYKVTKRGQDVTLRCDPISSHATLYWYQQALGQGPEFLTYFNYEAQPDKSGLPSDRFSAERPEGSISTLTIQRTEQRDSAMYRCASSRTSPRMGAGELFFGEGSRLTVL.

The rearrangement links TRBV23-1 to TRBJ2-5; weak D call: TRBD1 (7 bases). The DNA end is a closer match to TRBJ2-7, so the J assignment may be wrong. TRBV23-1 is given ORF status, its function remaining uncertain. CDR3 size: 15 residues. CDR3 region: CASAGQPYVAYEQYF. The CDR3 DNA sequence: TGCGCCAGCGCGGGACAGCCTTATGTAGCCTACGAGCAGTACTTC.

J is TRBJ2-2 and V is TRBV10-3; perhaps TRBD1 as D (6 bases). The V gene lost 5 bases and the J gene lost 6 bases, with 10 bases spanning the gap. Germline values: CDR1 ENHRY, CDR2 SYGVKD. The CDR3 is 13 residues long. The CDR3 region has the DNA TGTGCCATCAGTTGGGACAAGGCCGGGGAGCTGTTTTTT. It yields the protein CAISWDKAGELFF.

The chain recombines TRBV5-1 with TRBJ1-3; 7 nucleotides agree with TRBD1. The CDR3 sequence is 16 residues long. V lost 4 bases to trimming and J lost 3 bases; unmatched junction nucleotides: 10. Germline V gene lookup returns CDR1 SGHRS and CDR2 YFSETQ. Here the CDR3 DNA reads TGCGCCAGCAGCCCAGGGACAGCACGACGTGGAAACACCATATATTTT. This gives the protein CASSPGTARRGNTIYF.

This chain joins TRBV2 and TRBJ1-5; 9 bases match TRBD1. The CDR3 consists of 16 residues. Germline V lookup: CDR1 SNHLY, CDR2 FYNNEI. J was trimmed by 0 bases and V by 4 bases; bases with no gene match: 4. CDR3 amino acids: CASSAGTGYSNQPQHF. DNA of the CDR3: TGTGCCAGCAGTGCCGGGACAGGGTATAGCAATCAGCCCCAGCATTTT.

DNA of the CDR3: TGTGCCAGCAGCTTTGAACAGGGCTCCTACGAGCAGTACTTC. Residues: CASSFEQGSYEQYF. This chain connects TRBV11-2 to TRBJ2-7; D may be TRBD1 (6 bases). Germline V gives CDR1 SGHAT, CDR2 FQNNGV. Trimming shortened V by 3 bases and J by 0 bases, and 9 bases separated the two germline ends. This CDR3 contains 14 residues.

The table lists this clone with a count of one. The V and J genes are TRBV7-2 and TRBJ2-7; 9 nucleotides align to TRBD1. The CDR3 sequence is 15 residues long. CDR1 is SGHTA and CDR2 is FQGNSA in the germline V gene. The ends lost 4 bases at V and 2 bases at J; junction bases unmatched: 6. The CDR3 protein is CASSSGTGNTYEQYF. The DNA of the CDR3 is TGTGCCAGCAGCTCCGGGACAGGGAACACCTACGAGCAGTACTTC. The whole variable domain, filled in from reference TRBV7-2 and TRBJ2-7, reads GAGVSQSPSNKVTEKGKDVELRCDPISGHTALYWYRQSLGQGLEFLIYFQGNSAPDKSGLPSDRFSAERTGGSVSTLTIQRTQQEDSAVYLCASSSGTGNTYEQYFGPGTRLTVT.

A remark on this clone: Germline is not matched at one junction end, which may reflect a read error. The rearrangement joins TRBV10-2 to TRBJ2-5; a possible D gene is TRBD2 (6 bases). This CDR3 has 12 residues. From germline, CDR1 is WSHSY and CDR2 SAAADI. Here the CDR3 DNA reads TGCGCCAGCAGTGAGTCATCTAGCGCCCTGCACTTC. Translation: CASSESSSALHF.

There are a few counts of this clone. This rearrangement joins TRBV27 to TRBJ1-1; D may be TRBD1 (6 bases). The CDR3 extends over 16 amino acids. Germline V lookup: CDR1 MNHEY, CDR2 SMNVEV (reference sequence). V dropped 5 bases and J dropped 6 bases, with 22 bases sitting between them. The CDR3: CASSPNPQGWGPEAFF. The CDR3 DNA follows: TGTGCCAGCAGTCCGAACCCGCAGGGGTGGGGCCCTGAAGCTTTCTTT.

The rearrangement joins TRBV6-5 to TRBJ2-5, with 8 bases lining up with TRBD2. Near its end, the DNA agrees better with TRBJ2-7, so the J call may be wrong. Germline assignment: CDR1 MNHEY and CDR2 SVGAGI. The length of the CDR3 is 15 residues. The CDR3: CASSLAGGVGYEQYF. The CDR3 coding sequence is TGTGCCAGCAGTCTAGCGGGCGGTGTGGGATACGAGCAGTACTTC.